A selection of T cell receptor beta chains follows, all from one sample in a study of cytomegalovirus exposure and HLA in healthy donors. The table came from immunoSEQ multiplex PCR; TCRdb's copy has only in-frame clones and leaves some out. The profile shows 160,000 or so clones, about three quarters of them singletons. The specimen sequenced was PBMCs. These TCRs come from a woman aged 25 to 39 in good health and CMV-seronegative. Each CDR3 is given with its conserved first and last residue.

V gene,CDR3 length,CDR3 protein
TRBV27,16,CASSSRGGRGTGELFF
TRBV6-5,15,CASSYAGGRTDTQYF
TRBV19,17,CASSTREAGVGTGELFF
TRBV4-2,14,CASSQVTRGTEAFF
TRBV11-3,17,CASSLGPGTANTGELFF
TRBV18,11,CASSETVGYTF
TRBV5-4,15,CASSKQGILAYEQYF
TRBV27,13,CASSFYREYEQYF
TRBV30,13,CAWMGQGSGEQYF
TRBV4-2,13,CASRGAGDYGYTF
TRBV6-5,13,CASSYGRGDEQYF
TRBV4-2,14,CASSPRGLNTEAFF
TRBV9,18,CASSVASGSYPGANVLTF
TRBV15,17,CATSRDHMGQQTYGYTF
TRBV4-1,17,CASSHPSGGQGWEKLFF
TRBV5-5,15,CASSWEGRGAETQYF
TRBV29-1,10,CSVGSVKAFF
TRBV5-6,12,CASSAQGYEQYF
TRBV27,15,CASSEVGRGNQPQHF
TRBV28,14,CASRGQSPWGKLFF
TRBV28,14,CASRPGEVYNEQFF
TRBV7-2,14,CASSTAGGITEAFF
TRBV11-1,15,CASSFIQGASDTQYF
TRBV7-9,11,CASSSGRVAFF
TRBV30,13,CAWSLDSYNEQFF
TRBV14,13,CASSQSRSGELFF
TRBV27,15,CASGGTGLAAYEQYF
TRBV7-2,12,CASSLPGWEQFF
TRBV5-4,15,CASSPGGTTSEEQYF
TRBV29-1,15,CSVSLAGGPWETQYF
TRBV14,15,CASSQDQGVSYEQYF
TRBV9,15,CASSPDWARTDTQYF
TRBV28,17,CASSLWRRGQGANEQYF
TRBV11-2,13,CASSFLAGGKQFF
TRBV6-5,13,CASSKDSREKLFF
TRBV4-1,15,CASSQDRSGQGQAFF
TRBV7-3,14,CASGPGANTGELFF
TRBV4-3,15,CASSHLAGGADTQYF
TRBV9,15,CASSPTSGGRDTQYF
TRBV7-2,18,CASSLGGRPGQGARGYTF
TRBV4-3,15,CASSHHRDGNQPQHF
TRBV6-5,16,CASSYSGTGYNSPLHF
TRBV6-5,12,CASSPIPYEQYF
TRBV5-5,15,CASSPRSGSSYEQYF
TRBV13,17,CASSLGWTDRENTEAFF
TRBV4-3,15,CASSQGTGDSYEQYF
TRBV5-1,14,CASSMTGEDQPQHF
TRBV4-2,16,CASSQDGTSGGWEQFF
TRBV29-1,14,CRMISQGVDQPQHF
TRBV4-2,14,CASSQEQGPYEQYF
TRBV28,15,CASSFLAGGKETQYF
TRBV28,15,CASSLTSGSSYEQYF
TRBV27,15,CASSLSLRSHQPQHF
TRBV2,14,CASSAQRRYNEQFF